The 7 T cell receptor beta chains listed next were all sequenced from one sample in a study of cytomegalovirus exposure and HLA in healthy donors. PCR was performed using 60 Vbeta and 13 Jbeta primers. Method: immunoSEQ multiplex PCR; TCRdb's copy keeps in-frame clones and lacks some. The sample yields approximately 200,000 clones, around 81% seen once. The sequencing input was PBMCs. These receptors were obtained from a man in his thirties or forties in good health and CMV-seronegative.

This chain connects TRBV15 to TRBJ2-1; maybe TRBD2 (6 bases). The CDR3 is 11 residues long. Germline V gives CDR1 LNHNV, CDR2 YYDKDF (reference sequence). Trimming left V 4 bases short and J 12 bases short, with 10 bases between. The chain's CDR3 is CATSTGGRQFF. The CDR3 DNA reads TGTGCCACCAGCACAGGAGGGCGGCAGTTCTTC.

The gene calls are TRBV7-2 and TRBJ2-5, with unresolved D. Trimming shortened V by 1 base and J by 4 bases, and 7 bases separated the two germline ends. Germline V gene lookup returns CDR1 SGHTA and CDR2 FQGNSA. This CDR3 is built from 13 residues. CDR3 in DNA: TGTGCCAGCAGCTTAGTATTCAGAGAGACCCAGTACTTC. This translates into CASSLVFRETQYF. The variable domain in full, completed from reference TRBV7-2 and TRBJ2-5, reads GAGVSQSPSNKVTEKGKDVELRCDPISGHTALYWYRQSLGQGLEFLIYFQGNSAPDKSGLPSDRFSAERTGGSVSTLTIQRTQQEDSAVYLCASSLVFRETQYFGPGTRLLVL.

The chain uses TRBV10-3 and TRBJ2-3, with 7 bases aligning to TRBD2. Germline loops: CDR1 ENHRY, CDR2 SYGVKD. The CDR3 extends over 16 amino acids. Losses at the gene ends were 3 bases for V and 8 bases for J; bases not matched to a gene: 14. Here the CDR3 reads CAISEDASGSPGTQYF. The CDR3 DNA reads TGTGCCATCAGTGAAGATGCTAGCGGTAGCCCAGGTACGCAGTATTTT.

This sequence joins TRBV4-1 and TRBJ2-1; a possible D gene is TRBD2 (6 bases). The CDR3 extends over 16 amino acids. CDR1 is MGHRA, CDR2 YSYEKL, per germline. V was pared by 0 bases and J by 4 bases, with 13 bases between. CDR3 DNA sequence: TGCGCCAGCAGCCAAGAAGAGCTAGCGCCGTACAATGAGCAGTTCTTC. As protein: CASSQEELAPYNEQFF.

The chain has TRBV5-6 and TRBJ2-2; TRBD1 agrees at 9 bases. V lost 4 bases and J lost 5; bases outside the gene matches: 9. The CDR3 extends over 16 amino acids. Per germline, CDR1 SGHDT and CDR2 YYEEEE. The CDR3 region has the DNA TGTGCCAGCAGCCATTACAGGGGGCGAGTGACCGGGGAGCTGTTTTTT. It encodes CASSHYRGRVTGELFF.

This clone was observed a few times. V and J are TRBV5-1 and TRBJ1-1; 8 nucleotides agree with TRBD1. The germline CDR1 and CDR2 sequences are SGHRS and YFSETQ. The trim removed 4 bases at V and 7 bases at J, leaving 9 bases unmatched. CDR3 length: 14 residues. The CDR3 is CASSGTGGVSEAFF. DNA for the CDR3: TGCGCCAGCAGCGGAACAGGGGGAGTTAGTGAAGCTTTCTTT.

This rearrangement joins TRBV10-3 to TRBJ2-7; 8 nucleotides match TRBD2. In germline, CDR1 is ENHRY, CDR2 SYGVKD. CDR3 length: 14 amino acids. With V trimmed by 4 bases and J by 0 bases, 2 bases remained unmatched. In DNA, the CDR3 is TGTGCCATCAGTGGACTAGCGAGCTCCTACGAGCAGTACTTC. Protein: CAISGLASSYEQYF.